This T cell receptor beta chain was captured by sequencing in a study of graft-versus-host responses after intestinal transplantation. Between the trimmed V and J ends, which lost 3 bases and 3 bases, there was a span of 11 bases. The V gene's germline CDR1 is LNHDA and CDR2 SQIVND (reference sequence). CDR3 size: 14 residues. Turning to this clone: Antigen: not known.

Here immunoSEQ multiplex PCR was the method, and the copy in TCRdb shows in-frame clones only, minus some. The table lists more than 65,000 clones, roughly 90% of them singletons. This receptor was taken from a human donor who was the organ donor for an intestinal transplant. The material was unstimulated CD8+ T cells sorted from spleen or lymph node cells, obtained before transplant. The V and J genes are TRBV19 and TRBJ1-1; perhaps TRBD1 as D (6 bases). The DNA for the CDR3 is TGTGCCAGTAGTATGGGGGGCAGGGACACTGAAGCTTTCTTT. Its protein product is CASSMGGRDTEAFF.